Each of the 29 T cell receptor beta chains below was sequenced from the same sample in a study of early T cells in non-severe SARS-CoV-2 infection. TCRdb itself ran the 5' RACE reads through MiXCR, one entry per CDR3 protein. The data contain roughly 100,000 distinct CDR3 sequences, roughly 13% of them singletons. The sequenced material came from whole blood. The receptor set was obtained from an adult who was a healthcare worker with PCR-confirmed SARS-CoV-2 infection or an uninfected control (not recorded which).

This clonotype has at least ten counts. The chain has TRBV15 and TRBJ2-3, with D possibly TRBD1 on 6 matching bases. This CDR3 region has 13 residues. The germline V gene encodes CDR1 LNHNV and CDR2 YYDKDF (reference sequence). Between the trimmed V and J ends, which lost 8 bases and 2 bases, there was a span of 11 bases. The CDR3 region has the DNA TGTGCCACCTCCGACAGGATCACAGATACGCAGTATTTT. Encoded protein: CATSDRITDTQYF. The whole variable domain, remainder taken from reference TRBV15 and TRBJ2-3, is DAMVIQNPRYQVTQFGKPVTLSCSQTLNHNVMYWYQQKSSQAPKLLFHYYDKDFNNEADTPDNFQSRRPNTSFCFLDIRSPGLGDTAMYLCATSDRITDTQYFGPGTRLTVL.

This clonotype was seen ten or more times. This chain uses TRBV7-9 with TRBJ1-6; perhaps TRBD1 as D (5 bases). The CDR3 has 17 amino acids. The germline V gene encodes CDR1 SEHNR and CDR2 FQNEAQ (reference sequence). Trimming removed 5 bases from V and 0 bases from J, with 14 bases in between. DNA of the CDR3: TGTGCCAGCAGCCGGGACGTATCGAGCTCCTATAATTCACCCCTCCACTTT. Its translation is CASSRDVSSSYNSPLHF.

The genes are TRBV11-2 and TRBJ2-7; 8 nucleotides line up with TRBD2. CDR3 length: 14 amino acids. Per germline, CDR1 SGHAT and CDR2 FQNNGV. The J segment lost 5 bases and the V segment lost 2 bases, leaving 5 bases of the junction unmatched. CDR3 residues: CASSLSGSWDEQYF. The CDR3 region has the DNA TGTGCCAGCAGCTTAAGCGGGAGTTGGGACGAGCAGTACTTC.

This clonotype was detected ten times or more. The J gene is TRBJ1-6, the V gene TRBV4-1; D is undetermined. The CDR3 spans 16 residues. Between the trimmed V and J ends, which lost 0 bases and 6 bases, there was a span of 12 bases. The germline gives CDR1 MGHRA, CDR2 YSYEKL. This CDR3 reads CASSQELTSINSPLHF. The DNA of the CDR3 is TGCGCCAGCAGCCAAGAGCTGACATCTATTAATTCACCCCTCCACTTT.

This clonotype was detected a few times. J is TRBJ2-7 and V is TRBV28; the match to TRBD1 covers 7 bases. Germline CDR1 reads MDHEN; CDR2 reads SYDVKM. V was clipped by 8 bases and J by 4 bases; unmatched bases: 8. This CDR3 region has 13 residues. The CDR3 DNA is TGTGCCAGCCGCAAGACAGGGACGTACGAGCAGTACTTC. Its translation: CASRKTGTYEQYF.

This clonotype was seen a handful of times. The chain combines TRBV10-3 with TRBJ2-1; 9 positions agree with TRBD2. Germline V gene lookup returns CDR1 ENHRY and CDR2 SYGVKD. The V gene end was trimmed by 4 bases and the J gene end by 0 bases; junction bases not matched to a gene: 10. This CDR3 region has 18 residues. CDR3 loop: CAISASSGAPSSYNEQFF. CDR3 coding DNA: TGTGCCATCAGTGCTTCTAGCGGGGCCCCAAGCTCCTACAATGAGCAGTTCTTC.

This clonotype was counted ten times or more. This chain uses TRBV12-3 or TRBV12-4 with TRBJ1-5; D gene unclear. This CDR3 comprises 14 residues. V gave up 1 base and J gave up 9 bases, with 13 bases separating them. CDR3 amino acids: CASSLGVEGSPQHF. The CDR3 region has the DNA TGTGCCAGCAGTTTAGGGGTAGAAGGATCGCCCCAGCATTTT.

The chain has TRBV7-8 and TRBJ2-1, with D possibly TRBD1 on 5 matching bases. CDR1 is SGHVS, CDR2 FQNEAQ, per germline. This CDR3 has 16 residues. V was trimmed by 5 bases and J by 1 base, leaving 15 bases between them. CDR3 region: CASSPRVPKSYNEQFF. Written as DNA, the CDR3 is TGTGCCAGCAGCCCCAGGGTACCCAAATCCTACAATGAGCAGTTCTTC. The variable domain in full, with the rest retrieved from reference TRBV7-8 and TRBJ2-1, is GAGVSQSPRYKVAKRGQDVALRCDPISGHVSLFWYQQALGQGPEFLTYFQNEAQLDKSGLPSDRFFAERPEGSVSTLKIQRTQQEDSAVYLCASSPRVPKSYNEQFFGPGTRLTVL.

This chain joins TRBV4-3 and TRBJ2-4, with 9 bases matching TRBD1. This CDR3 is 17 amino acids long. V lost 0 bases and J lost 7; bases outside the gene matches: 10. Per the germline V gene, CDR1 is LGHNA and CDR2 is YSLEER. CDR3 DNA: TGCGCCAGCAGCCAAGATTCAGAACCGGGACAGGGTAACATTCAGTACTTC. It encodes CASSQDSEPGQGNIQYF.

The CDR3 loop reads CASSVSGTGAYEQYF. CDR3 DNA sequence: TGTGCCAGTAGTGTCTCCGGGACAGGGGCCTACGAGCAGTACTTC. The chain uses TRBV19 and TRBJ2-7, with 10 bases aligning to TRBD1. This CDR3 region has 15 residues. The V segment lost 5 bases and the J segment 2 bases; nucleotides outside the gene matches: 6. Germline V lookup: CDR1 LNHDA, CDR2 SQIVND (reference sequence). Complete variable domain (other parts from reference TRBV19 and TRBJ2-7): DGGITQSPKYLFRKEGQNVTLSCEQNLNHDAMYWYRQDPGQGLRLIYYSQIVNDFQKGDIAEGYSVSREKKESFPLTVTSAQKNPTAFYLCASSVSGTGAYEQYFGPGTRLTVT.

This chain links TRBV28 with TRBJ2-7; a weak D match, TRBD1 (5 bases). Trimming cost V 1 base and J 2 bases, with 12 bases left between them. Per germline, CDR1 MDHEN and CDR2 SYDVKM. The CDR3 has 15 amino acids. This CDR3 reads CASSLLGVTTYEQYF. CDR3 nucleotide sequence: TGTGCCAGCAGTTTATTAGGGGTTACCACCTACGAGCAGTACTTC.

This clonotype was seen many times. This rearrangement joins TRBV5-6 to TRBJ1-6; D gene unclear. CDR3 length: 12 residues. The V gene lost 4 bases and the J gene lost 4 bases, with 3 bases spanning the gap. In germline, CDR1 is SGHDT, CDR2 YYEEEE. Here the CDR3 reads CASSEYNSPLHF. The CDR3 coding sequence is TGTGCCAGCAGCGAATATAATTCACCCCTCCACTTT.

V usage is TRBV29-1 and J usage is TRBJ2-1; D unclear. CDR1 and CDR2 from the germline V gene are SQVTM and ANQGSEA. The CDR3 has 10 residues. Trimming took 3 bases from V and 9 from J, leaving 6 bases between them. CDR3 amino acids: CSVEGSEQFF. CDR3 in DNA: TGCAGCGTTGAGGGTAGTGAGCAGTTCTTC.

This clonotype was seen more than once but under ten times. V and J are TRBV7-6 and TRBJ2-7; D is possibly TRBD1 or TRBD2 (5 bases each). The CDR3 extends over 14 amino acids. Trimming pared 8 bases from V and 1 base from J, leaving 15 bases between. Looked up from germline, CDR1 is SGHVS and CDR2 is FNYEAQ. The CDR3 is CASGHEGKSYEQYF. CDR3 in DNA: TGTGCCAGCGGCCATGAGGGGAAGTCCTACGAGCAGTACTTC.

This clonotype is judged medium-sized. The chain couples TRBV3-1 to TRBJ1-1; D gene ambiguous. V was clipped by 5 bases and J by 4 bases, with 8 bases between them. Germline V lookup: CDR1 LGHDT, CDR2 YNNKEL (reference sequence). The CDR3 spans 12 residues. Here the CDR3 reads CASSNFGTEAFF. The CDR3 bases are TGTGCCAGCAGCAATTTCGGCACTGAAGCTTTCTTT.

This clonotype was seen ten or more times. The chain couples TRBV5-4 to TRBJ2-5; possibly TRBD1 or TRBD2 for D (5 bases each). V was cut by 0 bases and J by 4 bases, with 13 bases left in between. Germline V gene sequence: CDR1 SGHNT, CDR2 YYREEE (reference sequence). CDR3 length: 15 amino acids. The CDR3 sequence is CASSLGGIRLETQYF. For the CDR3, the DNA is TGTGCCAGCAGCTTGGGGGGGATCAGGTTAGAGACCCAGTACTTC.

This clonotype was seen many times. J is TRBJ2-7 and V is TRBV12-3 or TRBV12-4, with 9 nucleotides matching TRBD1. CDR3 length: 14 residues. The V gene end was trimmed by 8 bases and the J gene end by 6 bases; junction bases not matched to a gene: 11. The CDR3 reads CASRTGTGFFEQYF. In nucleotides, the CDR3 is TGTGCCAGCCGGACCGGGACAGGGTTTTTCGAGCAGTACTTC.

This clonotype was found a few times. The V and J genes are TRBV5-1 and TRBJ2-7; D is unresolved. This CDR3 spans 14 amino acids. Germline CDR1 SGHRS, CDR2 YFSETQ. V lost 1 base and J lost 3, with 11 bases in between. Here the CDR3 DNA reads TGCGCCAGCAGCTTGCAGTTTAGGTACTACGAGCAGTACTTC. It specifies CASSLQFRYYEQYF.

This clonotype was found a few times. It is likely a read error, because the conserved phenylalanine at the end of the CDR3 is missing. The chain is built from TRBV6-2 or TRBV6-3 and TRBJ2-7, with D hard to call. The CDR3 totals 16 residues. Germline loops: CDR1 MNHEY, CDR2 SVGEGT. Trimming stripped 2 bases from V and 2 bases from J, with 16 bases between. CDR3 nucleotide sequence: TGTGCCAGCAGTTACGCTGCAAACCTCCAAACCTACGAGCAGTACCTC. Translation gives CASSYAANLQTYEQYL.

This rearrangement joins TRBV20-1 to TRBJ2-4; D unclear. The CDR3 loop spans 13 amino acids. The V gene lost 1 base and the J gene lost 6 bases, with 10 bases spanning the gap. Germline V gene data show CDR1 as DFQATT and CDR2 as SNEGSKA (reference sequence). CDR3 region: CSARVQPVNIQYF. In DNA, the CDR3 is TGCAGTGCTAGAGTCCAACCGGTAAACATTCAGTACTTC.

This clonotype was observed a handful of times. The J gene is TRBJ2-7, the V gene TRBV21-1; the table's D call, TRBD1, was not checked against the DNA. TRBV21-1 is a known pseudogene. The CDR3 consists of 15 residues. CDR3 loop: CASSKGPRGAYEQYF. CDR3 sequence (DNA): TGTGCCAGCAGCAAAGGACCGCGGGGGGCCTACGAGCAGTACTTC.

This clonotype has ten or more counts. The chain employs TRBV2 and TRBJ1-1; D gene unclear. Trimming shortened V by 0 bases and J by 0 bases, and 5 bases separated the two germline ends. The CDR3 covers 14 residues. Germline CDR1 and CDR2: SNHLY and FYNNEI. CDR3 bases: TGTGCCAGCAGTGAAGCGGGGATGAACACTGAAGCTTTCTTT. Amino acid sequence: CASSEAGMNTEAFF.

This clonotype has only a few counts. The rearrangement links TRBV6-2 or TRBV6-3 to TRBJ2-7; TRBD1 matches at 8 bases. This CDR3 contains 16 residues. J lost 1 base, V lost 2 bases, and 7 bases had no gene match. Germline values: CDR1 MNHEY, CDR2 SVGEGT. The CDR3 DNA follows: TGTGCCAGCAGTTACATGGGCAGACAGGGGTCCTACGAGCAGTACTTC. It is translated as CASSYMGRQGSYEQYF.

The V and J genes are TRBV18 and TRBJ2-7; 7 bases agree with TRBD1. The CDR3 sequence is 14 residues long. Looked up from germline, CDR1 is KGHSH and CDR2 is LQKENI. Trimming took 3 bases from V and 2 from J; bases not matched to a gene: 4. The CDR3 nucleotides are TGTGCCAGCTCACCTGTGACAGGGCCCTACGAGCAGTACTTC. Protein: CASSPVTGPYEQYF.

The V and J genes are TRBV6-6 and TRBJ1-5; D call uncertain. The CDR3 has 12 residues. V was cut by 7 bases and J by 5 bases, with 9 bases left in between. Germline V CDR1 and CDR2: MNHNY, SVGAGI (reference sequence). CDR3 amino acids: CASTDWDQPQHF. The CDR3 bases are TGTGCCAGCACCGACTGGGATCAGCCCCAGCATTTT.

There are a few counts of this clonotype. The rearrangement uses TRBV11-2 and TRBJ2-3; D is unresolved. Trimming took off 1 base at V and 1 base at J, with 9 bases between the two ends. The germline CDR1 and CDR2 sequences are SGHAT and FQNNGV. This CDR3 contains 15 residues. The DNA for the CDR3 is TGTGCCAGCAGCTTAGTGGTGGCCGGCACAGATACGCAGTATTTT. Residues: CASSLVVAGTDTQYF.

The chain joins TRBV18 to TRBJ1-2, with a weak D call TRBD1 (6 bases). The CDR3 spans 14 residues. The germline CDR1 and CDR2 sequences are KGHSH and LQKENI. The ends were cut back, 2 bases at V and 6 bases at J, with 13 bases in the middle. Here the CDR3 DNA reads TGTGCCAGCTCACCATTTGGGGGCTCCGATGGCTACACCTTC. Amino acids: CASSPFGGSDGYTF.

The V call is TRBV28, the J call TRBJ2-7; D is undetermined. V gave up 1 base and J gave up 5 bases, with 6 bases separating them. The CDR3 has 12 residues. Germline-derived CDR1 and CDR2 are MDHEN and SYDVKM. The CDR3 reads CASSLFSNEQYF. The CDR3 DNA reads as TGTGCCAGCAGTTTATTCTCTAACGAGCAGTACTTC.

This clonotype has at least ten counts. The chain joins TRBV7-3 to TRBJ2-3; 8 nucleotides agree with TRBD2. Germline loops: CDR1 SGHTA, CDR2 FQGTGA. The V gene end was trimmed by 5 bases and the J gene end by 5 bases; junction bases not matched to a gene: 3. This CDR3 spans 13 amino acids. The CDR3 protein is CASSHRGGDTQYF. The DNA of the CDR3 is TGTGCCAGCAGCCACCGGGGGGGAGATACGCAGTATTTT.